Sequencing of this T cell receptor beta chain was carried out in a study of blood T cell repertoires in COVID-19 (dated by TCRdb to 2018 to 2020). Turning to the overall study: Recovered participants in ImmuneRACE Cohort 3 were defined by two consecutive negative NP/OP PCR tests, clearance by a healthcare professional, or resolution of symptoms. Sample metadata almost always included a de-identified subject ID, COVID-19 status, age in years and sex. The prospective study material was composed of cDNA or gDNA derived from T cells, B-cell-depleted T cells, or PBMCs. Deeply sampled blood TCRbeta repertoires from subjects exposed to, actively infected with, or recovered from COVID-19 were included in the dataset. The samples were drawn from two sources: the first 160 participants of the ongoing ImmuneRACE study, and 950 to 1,500 subjects contributed by 6 global collaborators. A freely available public database, intended as a resource for researchers studying the immune response to SARS-CoV-2, is where the repertoires were released. Where available, HLA class I and class II types were obtained from metadata supplied by the sample provider rather than from assay-based typing. Collaborator samples came from the United States, Italy and Spain and covered acute and convalescent phases of COVID-19. What the authors observed across the whole study: The amount of clinical and demographic metadata varied by source and participant and was provided uncurated.

A remark on this clone: The clone's antigen remains unknown. Qualities for individual bases were not recorded, and no much larger clone is one base off.

Participants in the prospective study were aged roughly 18 to 95 years, lived in more than 20 United States geographic areas, and enrolled through a virtual design. In the prospective study, cohorts were assigned on the basis of participant-reported clinical history obtained from a screening survey and a study questionnaire. Each participant in the prospective study had whole blood, serum and a nasopharyngeal or oropharyngeal swab collected by mobile phlebotomists. Participants in the prospective study had the option to provide additional blood draws and questionnaires over a 2-month period. Before DNA extraction, blood samples from the prospective study were shipped at room temperature or frozen. TCRbeta CDR3 regions were amplified from genomic DNA using the immunoSEQ Assay, a bias-controlled multiplex PCR. Per the authors' processing: Within the assay, amplification of reference gene primers was used to estimate how many nucleated cells each sample contained. To quantify the absolute abundance of each unique TCRbeta CDR3 rearrangement, sequence reads were collapsed and filtered. Productive Simpson clonality was computed per sample as the square root of Simpson's diversity index over productive rearrangements. The table was pulled from immuneACCESS by TCRdb, which kept in-frame rearrangements only. Such tables lose some clones; where checked, under half of the loss comes from unresolved V genes, and the rest has no known cause. Clone size and V and J calls were adopted from that table, with D and trimming inferred from the DNA. The sample contains about 170,000 clones, 70% to 85% of them found a single time. The ten largest make up around 20% of the sample.

Sequencing input: PBMCs or T cells enriched from blood (not recorded which). The receptor comes from an older woman in a cohort exposed to, infected with or recovered from COVID-19 (not recorded which).

For the CDR3, the sequence is CASSPPAGGDNEQFF. The bases are TGTGCCAGCTCACCACCGGCGGGAGGTGATAATGAGCAGTTCTTC. The chain uses TRBV18 and TRBJ2-1, with 8 middle bases fitting TRBD2. From the cysteine up to the phenylalanine, the CDR3 has a length of 15 residues. Here the CDR3 DNA is all that survives: 45 bases in frame from base 1. After removal of 0 bases from V and 7 bases from J, the junction retains 5 bases not matched to a gene. CDR1 KGHSH and CDR2 LQKENI were looked up in the germline V gene.